The present TCR beta chain was sequenced within a study of blood T cell repertoires in COVID-19. Study details: Sample material is recorded as cDNA or gDNA derived from T cells, B-cell-depleted T cells, or PBMCs.

The CDR3 contains 16 residues. Germline V gene sequence: CDR1 MNHEY, CDR2 SVGAGI. V was pared by 4 bases and J by 0 bases, with 3 bases of the junction left unmatched. How the authors handled the data: Amplified reference gene primers provided the basis for estimating nucleated cell counts. Assay: immunoSEQ multiplex PCR; the TCRdb copy retains only in-frame clones and omits some. From that table come the V and J calls and clone size; the DNA was used to work out D and trimming. The sample records a few hundred thousand clones, about 91% being singletons. The rearrangement joins TRBV6-5 to TRBJ2-2, with TRBD2 identical over 9 bases. The sample was PBMCs or T cells enriched from blood (not recorded which). The origin of this receptor is a woman in her 40s with acute COVID-19. The CDR3: CASSSAGGANTGELFF. In nucleotides, the CDR3 is TGTGCCAGCAGTTCAGCGGGGGGAGCGAACACCGGGGAGCTGTTTTTT.